This paragraph reports one TCR beta chain. Its antigen remains unknown. The data stem from a study of T-cell memory formation after mild COVID-19. Trimming left V 5 bases short and J 1 base short, with 8 bases between. There are 13 residues in the CDR3. Germline lookup yields CDR1 SGHTA and CDR2 FQGNSA. Study-level results: Most CD4+ clones that shrank were in CM and EM, while CD8+ ones turned up in EMRA. Pre-infection memory harbored some responding clones, suggesting cross-reactive memory joined.

TCRdb redid the calling of the 5' RACE reads with MiXCR, one entry per CDR3 protein. This table has about 440,000 distinct CDR3 sequences, 15% to 20% appearing once. The sample consisted of PBMCs or a T cell subset sorted from them (not recorded which). This TCR was sampled from an adult woman who had mild COVID-19 (a few samples of this study predate the infection). Cell type and time point are not known. The chain combines TRBV7-2 with TRBJ2-5; D not resolved. The CDR3 sequence: CASSLTPQETQYF. The DNA of the CDR3 is TGTGCCAGCAGCCTCACCCCCCAAGAGACCCAGTACTTC. The whole variable domain, remainder taken from reference TRBV7-2 and TRBJ2-5, is GAGVSQSPSNKVTEKGKDVELRCDPISGHTALYWYRQSLGQGLEFLIYFQGNSAPDKSGLPSDRFSAERTGGSVSTLTIQRTQQEDSAVYLCASSLTPQETQYFGPGTRLLVL.